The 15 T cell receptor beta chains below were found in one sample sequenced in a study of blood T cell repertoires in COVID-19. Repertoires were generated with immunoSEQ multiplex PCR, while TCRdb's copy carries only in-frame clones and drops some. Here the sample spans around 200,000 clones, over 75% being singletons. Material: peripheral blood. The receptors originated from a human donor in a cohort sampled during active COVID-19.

CDR3 sequence (DNA): TGTGCCAGCAGCTGGGGACTAGCGGGAGAGGGTGGAGAGACCCAGTACTTC. It codes for CASSWGLAGEGGETQYF. The V and J genes are TRBV11-2 and TRBJ2-5, with 14 positions matching TRBD2. V trimming: 4 bases; J trimming: 4 bases; junction bases outside the gene matches: 8. This CDR3 has 17 residues. CDR1 is SGHAT, CDR2 FQNNGV, per germline. The variable domain in full, with the rest retrieved from reference TRBV11-2 and TRBJ2-5, is EAGVAQSPRYKIIEKRQSVAFWCNPISGHATLYWYQQILGQGPKLLIQFQNNGVVDDSQLPKDRFSAERLKGVDSTLKIQPAKLEDSAVYLCASSWGLAGEGGETQYFGPGTRLLVL.

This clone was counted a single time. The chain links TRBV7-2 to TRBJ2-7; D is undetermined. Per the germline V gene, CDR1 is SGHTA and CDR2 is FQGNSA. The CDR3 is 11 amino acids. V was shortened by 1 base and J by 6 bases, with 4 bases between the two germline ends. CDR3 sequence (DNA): TGTGCCAGCAGCTTAGATCTCGAGCAGTACTTC. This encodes CASSLDLEQYF.

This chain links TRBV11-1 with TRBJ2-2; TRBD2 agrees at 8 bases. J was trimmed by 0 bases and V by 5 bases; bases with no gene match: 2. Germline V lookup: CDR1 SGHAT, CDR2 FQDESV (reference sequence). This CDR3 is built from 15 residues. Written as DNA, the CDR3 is TGTGCCAGCAGCAGTAGCGGGACGAACACCGGGGAGCTGTTTTTT. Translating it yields CASSSSGTNTGELFF.

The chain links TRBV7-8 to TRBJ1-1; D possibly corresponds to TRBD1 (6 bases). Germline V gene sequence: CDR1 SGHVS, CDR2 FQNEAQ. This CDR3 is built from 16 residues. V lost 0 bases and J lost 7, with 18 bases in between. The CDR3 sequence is CASSLAYVTGQVEAFF. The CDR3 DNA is TGTGCCAGCAGCTTAGCGTATGTGACAGGACAAGTTGAAGCTTTCTTT.

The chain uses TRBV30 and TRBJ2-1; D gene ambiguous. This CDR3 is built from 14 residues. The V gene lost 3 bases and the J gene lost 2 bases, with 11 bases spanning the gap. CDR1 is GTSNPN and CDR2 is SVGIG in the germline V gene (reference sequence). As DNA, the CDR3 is TGTGCCTGGAGCACCCGGGTCCCCTACAATGAGCAGTTCTTC. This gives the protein CAWSTRVPYNEQFF.

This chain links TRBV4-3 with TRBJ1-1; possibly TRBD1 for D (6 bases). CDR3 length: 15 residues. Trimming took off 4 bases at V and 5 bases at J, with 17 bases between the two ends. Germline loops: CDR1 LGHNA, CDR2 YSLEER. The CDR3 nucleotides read TGCGCCAGCAGCCTAAGAGAGGGGGGGAAGACTGAAGCTTTCTTT. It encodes CASSLREGGKTEAFF.

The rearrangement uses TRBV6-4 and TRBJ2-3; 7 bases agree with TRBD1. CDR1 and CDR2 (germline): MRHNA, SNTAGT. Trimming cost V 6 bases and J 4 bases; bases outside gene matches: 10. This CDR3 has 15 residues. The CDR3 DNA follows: TGTGCCAGCAGGGGGGACAGAGGGGAGCCAGATACGCAGTATTTT. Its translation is CASRGDRGEPDTQYF.

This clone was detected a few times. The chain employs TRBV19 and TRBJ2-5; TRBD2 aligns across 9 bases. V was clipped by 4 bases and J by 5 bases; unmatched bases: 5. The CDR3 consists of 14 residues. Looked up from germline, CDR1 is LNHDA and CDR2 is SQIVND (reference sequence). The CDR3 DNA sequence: TGTGCCAGTAGTACGGGACTAGCTTATGAGACCCAGTACTTC. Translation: CASSTGLAYETQYF.

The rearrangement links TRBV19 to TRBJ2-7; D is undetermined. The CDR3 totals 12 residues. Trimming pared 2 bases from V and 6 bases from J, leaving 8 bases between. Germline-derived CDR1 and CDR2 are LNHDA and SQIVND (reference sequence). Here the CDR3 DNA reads TGTGCCAGTAGTATACAGGTCGGCGAGCAGTACTTC. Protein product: CASSIQVGEQYF. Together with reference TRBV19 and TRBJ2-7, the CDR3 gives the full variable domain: DGGITQSPKYLFRKEGQNVTLSCEQNLNHDAMYWYRQDPGQGLRLIYYSQIVNDFQKGDIAEGYSVSREKKESFPLTVTSAQKNPTAFYLCASSIQVGEQYFGPGTRLTVT.

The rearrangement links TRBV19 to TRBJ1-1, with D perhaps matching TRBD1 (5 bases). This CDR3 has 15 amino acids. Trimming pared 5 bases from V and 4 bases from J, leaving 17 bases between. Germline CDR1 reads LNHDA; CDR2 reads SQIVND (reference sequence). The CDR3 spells CASSASGTGSTEAFF. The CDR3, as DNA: TGTGCCAGTAGTGCCTCCGGGACCGGGAGCACTGAAGCTTTCTTT.

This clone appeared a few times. DNA for the CDR3: TGTGCCAGCAGCCCGGACAGGGCTTACACCGGGGAGCTGTTTTTT. It translates to CASSPDRAYTGELFF. The chain employs TRBV7-3 and TRBJ2-2; TRBD1 agrees at 8 bases. The V gene end was trimmed by 5 bases and the J gene end by 3 bases; junction bases not matched to a gene: 5. CDR1 SGHTA and CDR2 FQGTGA come from the germline V gene. The CDR3 consists of 15 residues.

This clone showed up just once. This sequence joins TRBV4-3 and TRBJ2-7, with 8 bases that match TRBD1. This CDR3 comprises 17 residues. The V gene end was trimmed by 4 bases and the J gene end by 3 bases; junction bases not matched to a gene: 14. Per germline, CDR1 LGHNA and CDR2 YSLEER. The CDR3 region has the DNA TGCGCCAGCAGCCGCATTGGAACGGGACAGGAATTCTACGAGCAGTACTTC. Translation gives CASSRIGTGQEFYEQYF.

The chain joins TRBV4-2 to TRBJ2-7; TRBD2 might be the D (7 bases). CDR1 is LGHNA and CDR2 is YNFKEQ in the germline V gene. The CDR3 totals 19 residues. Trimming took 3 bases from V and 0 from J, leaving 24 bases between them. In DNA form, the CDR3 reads TGTGCCAGCAGCCACGTCCCCGGGGGGATCAAGGGACACTCCTACGAGCAGTACTTC. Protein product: CASSHVPGGIKGHSYEQYF.

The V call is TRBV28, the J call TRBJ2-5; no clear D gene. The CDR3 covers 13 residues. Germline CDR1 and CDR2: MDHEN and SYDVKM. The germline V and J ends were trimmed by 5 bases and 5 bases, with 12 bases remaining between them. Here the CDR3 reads CASSLQVPETQYF. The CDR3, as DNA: TGTGCCAGCAGTCTCCAGGTTCCGGAGACCCAGTACTTC.

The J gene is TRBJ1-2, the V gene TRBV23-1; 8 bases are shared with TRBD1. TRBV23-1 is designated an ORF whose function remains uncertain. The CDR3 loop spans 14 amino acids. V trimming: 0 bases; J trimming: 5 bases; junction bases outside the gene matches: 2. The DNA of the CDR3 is TGCGCCAGCAGTCAATCTCGGGACAGGTATGGCTACACCTTC. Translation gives CASSQSRDRYGYTF.